This T cell receptor beta chain was observed in a study of siplizumab effects on memory and regulatory T cells. General study points: Unstimulated subsets accounted for the mapping of only a minor share of the clones that were alloreactive. Naive T cells appeared more varied than memory cells and looked like key alloresponse contributors.

The assay covered some 100,000 TCR templates per sample. Sequencing was performed with immunoSEQ multiplex PCR; in TCRdb, only in-frame clones are kept and a portion is missing. The table lists fewer than 130,000 clones, roughly 92% of them singletons, with 1.3% in the top ten. To note about this clone: The antigen is undetermined.

Germline-derived CDR1 and CDR2 are MNHNS and SASEGT. The CDR3 extends over 15 amino acids. The ends lost 1 base at V and 8 bases at J; junction bases unmatched: 6. The chain uses TRBV6-1 and TRBJ1-4, with 8 nucleotides matching TRBD1. This TCR came from a human donor in good health. Sequencing was done on a sample of CD4+ T cells sorted from blood. The CDR3 loop is CASSEVQGAWEKLFF. The CDR3 nucleotides are TGTGCCAGCAGTGAAGTCCAGGGGGCCTGGGAAAAACTGTTTTTT.